The next 21 T cell receptor gamma chains were all read from a single sample in a study of γδ T cells in repeated Plasmodium falciparum infection. TCRdb repeated clone calling on the multiplex PCR reads with CATT. The sample yields about 30,000 gamma-chain clones, approximately 1.4% seen once. Flow sorting of PBMC yielded separate Vgamma9/Vdelta2+ and Vdelta2-negative gammadelta T cell populations for bulk repertoire analysis. Source material: gamma-delta T cells from blood. The source of these receptors is a pool of human donors (malaria-infected and uninfected, not separated).

This clone was observed a few times. A far larger clone is off by one base, so a read error is likely. This specimen includes other DNA sequences encoding the same CDR3. The V gene call reads TRGV9; no J gene was called. Germline lookup yields CDR1 GITISATS and CDR2 ISYDGTV (reference sequence). This CDR3 region has 12 residues. CDR3 bases: TGTGCCTTGTGGGTGGGAGGTTATAAGAAACTCTTC. Amino acids: CALWVGGYKKLF.

Note on this clone: With a much larger clone just one base away, this may be a read error. It is unclear where the CDR3 begins or ends on the DNA, so no DNA is shown, and the CDR3 is as TCRdb lists it. The V gene reported is TRGV9; the J gene is uncalled. The CDR3 has 31 amino acids, counting both end residues. Looked up from germline, CDR1 is GITISATS and CDR2 is ISYDGTV (reference sequence). The CDR3 sequence: CALWEIIIIRNSLAVEQHLVSQVSIGRIQHF.

This clone came up a few times. A read error likely explains this, since a far larger clone differs by one base. The sample contains more than one DNA sequence encoding this CDR3. The rearrangement uses TRGV4 and TRGJP2. In the absence of a J gene in TCRdb, the DNA was matched to germline to assign it here. The CDR3 covers 14 residues. Trimming at V came to 0 bases and at J to 11 bases, leaving 9 bases not matched to a gene. Per the germline V gene, CDR1 is EGSTGY and CDR2 is YDSYTSSV. The CDR3 nucleotides read TGTGCCACCTGGGATGGGCCGGGAGGATGGATCAAGACGTTT. Translating gives CATWDGPGGWIKTF.

For this clone: The TCRdb protein, from a much larger clone, departs from this DNA's translation at residue 3, likely by read error; the protein shown derives from the DNA. The rearrangement joins TRGV9 to TRGJP. The J gene, missing from TCRdb, was assigned here through DNA to germline matching. Germline V gene sequence: CDR1 GITISATS, CDR2 ISYDGTV (reference sequence). The CDR3 loop spans 15 amino acids. The CDR3 region has the DNA TGTGCCTCGTGGGAGGCGGGGCTGGGCAAAAAAATCAAGGTATTT. Residues: CASWEAGLGKKIKVF.

This clone was seen at least ten times. This likely stems from a read error, as it lies one base from a far larger clone. This CDR3 is also generated by other DNA sequences in the sample. V and J are TRGV9 and TRGJ1 or TRGJ2. TCRdb is silent on the J gene; assignment here came from matching the DNA to germline. Germline V gene sequence: CDR1 GITISATS, CDR2 ISYDGTV (reference sequence). This CDR3 comprises 13 residues. This CDR3 reads CALWEAGYYKKLF. The CDR3 DNA reads TGCGCCTTGTGGGAGGCAGGGTATTATAAGAAACTCTTT.

This clone was observed many times. The protein that TCRdb holds for this DNA derives from a much larger clone and differs from the translated DNA at residue 8, which likely indicates a read error; the protein shown here is translated from the DNA. The chain uses TRGV2 and TRGJ1 or TRGJ2. TCRdb records no J gene; here it was assigned by comparing the DNA to germline. The CDR3 spans 12 residues. The trim removed 0 bases at V and 9 bases at J, leaving 5 bases unmatched. Germline CDR1 EGSNGY, CDR2 YDSYNSKV. The CDR3 nucleotides read TGTGCCACCTGGGACGGGGGGTTTAAGAAACTCTTT. This encodes CATWDGGFKKLF.

As for this clone: It is likely a read error: a sequence one base away is far more abundant. The sample carries other DNA sequences with the same CDR3. The J segment was not called; the V segment is TRGV3. The CDR3 spans 14 residues. From germline, CDR1 is VTNTFY and CDR2 YDVSTARD (reference sequence). CDR3 sequence (DNA): TGTGCCACCTGGGACACCGTCGATTATTATAAGAAGCTCTTT. Protein product: CATWDTVDYYKKLF.

Ten or more counts support this clone. The TCRdb record carries a much larger clone's protein, which differs from this DNA's translation at residue 3; a read error is the likely cause, and the protein listed here is the DNA translation. The chain links TRGV3 to TRGJ1 or TRGJ2. As TCRdb names no J gene, one was assigned here on the basis of a DNA match to germline. The germline CDR1 and CDR2 sequences are VTNTFY and YDVSTARD (reference sequence). This CDR3 region has 13 residues. CDR3 in DNA: TGTGCCGCCTGGGACAGGCCGTATTATAAGAAACTCTTT. This codes for CAAWDRPYYKKLF.

There are many counts of this clone. This DNA's translation differs at residue 8 from TCRdb's protein, which comes from a much larger clone; a read error is likely, and the protein shown is translated from the DNA. V usage is TRGV9 and J usage is TRGJ1 or TRGJ2. The J gene, not given by TCRdb, was assigned here from a germline match of the nucleotide sequence. Germline CDR1 reads GITISATS; CDR2 reads ISYDGTV (reference sequence). V shed 1 base and J 9 bases; nucleotides not matched to a gene: 15. The CDR3 contains 15 residues. The CDR3 loop is CALWEVGGGKGKKLF. As DNA, the CDR3 is TGTGCCTTGTGGGAGGTAGGAGGAGGGAAGGGTAAGAAACTCTTT.

A few counts support this clone. The TCRdb protein comes from a much larger clone and disagrees with this DNA's translation at residue 5, likely due to a read error; the protein given here is derived from the DNA. The genes are TRGV3 and TRGJ1 or TRGJ2. The J gene is not listed in TCRdb, so it was assigned here from a DNA match to germline. The CDR3 covers 13 residues. Unmatched junction bases numbered 9, after V lost 5 bases and J lost 5 bases. The germline gives CDR1 VTNTFY, CDR2 YDVSTARD (reference sequence). In DNA form, the CDR3 reads TGTGCCACCTGGGGCTCGAGGGATTATAAGAAACTCTTT. Amino acids: CATWGSRDYKKLF.

This clone was found many times. The TCRdb protein, from a much larger clone, departs from this DNA's translation at residue 8, likely by read error; the protein shown derives from the DNA. This chain connects TRGV4 to TRGJ1 or TRGJ2. TCRdb does not report a J gene; here it was assigned by matching the DNA to germline references. Losses at the gene ends were 0 bases for V and 4 bases for J; bases not matched to a gene: 6. Germline CDR1 reads EGSTGY; CDR2 reads YDSYTSSV. This CDR3 is built from 14 residues. The CDR3 spells CATWDGREYYKKLF. CDR3 DNA: TGTGCCACCTGGGATGGGCGTGAGTATTATAAGAAACTCTTT.

This clone was counted ten times or more. The translation of this DNA and the TCRdb protein of a much larger clone differ at residue 6, probably owing to a read error; the protein shown here is translated from the DNA. This chain links TRGV9 with TRGJ1 or TRGJ2. The CDR3 is made up of 13 amino acids. The V segment lost 2 bases and the J segment 5 bases; nucleotides outside the gene matches: 6. The germline CDR1 and CDR2 sequences are GITISATS and ISYDGTV (reference sequence). Here the CDR3 reads CALWEERNYKKLF. CDR3 sequence (DNA): TGTGCCTTGTGGGAGGAGCGGAATTATAAGAAACTCTTT.

This clone was detected a few times. The translation of this DNA and the TCRdb protein of a much larger clone differ at residue 17, probably owing to a read error; the protein shown here is translated from the DNA. This chain joins TRGV9 and TRGJP1. As TCRdb names no J gene, one was assigned here on the basis of a DNA match to germline. From germline, CDR1 is GITISATS and CDR2 ISYDGTV (reference sequence). With V trimmed by 0 bases and J by 15 bases, 25 bases remained unmatched. The CDR3 runs 18 residues. The CDR3 is CALWEVGTQELGKKIKIF. The CDR3 nucleotides are TGTGCCTTGTGGGAGGTGGGTACGCAAGAGTTGGGCAAAAAAATCAAGATATTT.

A remark on this clone: The protein TCRdb lists belongs to a much larger clone and differs from this DNA's translation at residue 5, which points to a read error; the protein shown is made from the DNA. The chain couples TRGV9 to TRGJP. The CDR3 sequence is 17 residues long. Germline values: CDR1 GITISATS, CDR2 ISYDGTV (reference sequence). DNA for the CDR3: TGTGCCTTGTGGAAGGTTTCTGGAGAGTTGGGCAAAAAAATCAAGGTATTT. This translates into CALWKVSGELGKKIKVF.

This clone was seen a few times. A far larger clone is just one base off, so this is likely a read error. Other DNA sequences in this specimen translate into the identical CDR3. V gene TRGV9 combines with J gene TRGJP. The J gene was not available in TCRdb and was assigned here by matching the DNA to germline segments. The CDR3 is 18 residues long. Germline V gene lookup returns CDR1 GITISATS and CDR2 ISYDGTV (reference sequence). The CDR3 is CALWEVPSQELGKKIKVF. In DNA form, the CDR3 reads TGTGCCTTGTGGGAGGTACCCTCGCAAGAATTGGGCAAAAAAATCAAGGTATTT.

Regarding this clone: TCRdb has a much larger clone's protein, which differs at residue 10 from the translation of this DNA, likely because of a read error; what is shown is the protein translated from the DNA. The CDR3 reads CATWDGPFINLF. The CDR3, as DNA: TGTGCCACCTGGGATGGGCCCTTCATAAATCTCTTT. No J gene was named, though the V gene is TRGV4. The germline V gene has CDR1 EGSTGY and CDR2 YDSYTSSV. CDR3 length equals 12 residues.

This clone was counted at least ten times. This probably arose from a read error, given a far larger clone one base away. This chain uses TRGV9 with TRGJ1 or TRGJ2. TCRdb gives no J gene; it was assigned here by matching the DNA to germline. This CDR3 spans 15 amino acids. CDR1 is GITISATS and CDR2 is ISYDGTV in the germline V gene (reference sequence). CDR3 coding DNA: TGTGCCCTGTGGGAGGTGGGACCGCTACGCAGAAAGAAACTCTTT. Translated, it gives CALWEVGPLRRKKLF.

The table lists this clone with many counts. TCRdb's entry gives the protein of a much larger clone, which mismatches this DNA's translation at residue 4, likely from a read error; the protein reported here is translated from the DNA. The chain combines TRGV9 with TRGJ1 or TRGJ2. Germline CDR1 and CDR2: GITISATS and ISYDGTV (reference sequence). The length of the CDR3 is 13 residues. Written as DNA, the CDR3 is TGTGCCTTGCGGGAGGTCTGTGGGGGCGGGAAACTCTTT. This encodes CALREVCGGGKLF.

In its sample, this clone was seen a few times. The TCRdb protein comes from a much larger clone and disagrees with this DNA's translation at residue 6, likely due to a read error; the protein given here is derived from the DNA. CDR3 in amino acids: CALWEGEVEYKKLF. For the CDR3, the DNA is TGTGCCTTGTGGGAGGGGGAGGTGGAATATAAGAAACTCTTT. The rearrangement links TRGV9 to TRGJ1 or TRGJ2. Here the J gene came from matching the DNA to germline, since TCRdb omits it. The CDR3 sequence is 14 residues long. The J segment lost 7 bases and the V segment lost 2 bases, leaving 11 bases of the junction unmatched. The V gene's germline CDR1 is GITISATS and CDR2 ISYDGTV (reference sequence).

This clone has ten or more counts. The gene calls are TRGV3 and TRGJ1 or TRGJ2. V shed 2 bases and J 4 bases; nucleotides not matched to a gene: 5. Germline values: CDR1 VTNTFY, CDR2 YDVSTARD (reference sequence). The CDR3 is made up of 13 amino acids. CDR3 residues: CATWDISYYKKLF. DNA for the CDR3: TGTGCCACCTGGGACATAAGCTATTATAAGAAACTCTTT.

This clone was counted many times. J is TRGJP and V is TRGV9. This CDR3 comprises 18 residues. V lost 0 bases and J lost 9; bases outside the gene matches: 11. Germline V CDR1 and CDR2: GITISATS, ISYDGTV (reference sequence). CDR3 protein: CALWEVHLLGLGKKIKVF. DNA for the CDR3: TGTGCCTTGTGGGAGGTGCATCTGCTGGGGTTGGGCAAAAAAATCAAGGTATTT.